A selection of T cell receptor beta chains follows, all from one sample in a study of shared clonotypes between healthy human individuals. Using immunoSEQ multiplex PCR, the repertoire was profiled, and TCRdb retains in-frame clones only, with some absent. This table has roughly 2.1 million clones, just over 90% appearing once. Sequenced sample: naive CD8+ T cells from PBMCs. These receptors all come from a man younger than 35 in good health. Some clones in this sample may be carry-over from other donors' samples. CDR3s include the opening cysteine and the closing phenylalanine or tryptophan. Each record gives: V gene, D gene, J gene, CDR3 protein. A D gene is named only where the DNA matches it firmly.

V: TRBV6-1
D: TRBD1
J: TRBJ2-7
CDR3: CASSEGQFSFVYEQYF

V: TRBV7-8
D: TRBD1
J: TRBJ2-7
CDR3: CASSLDPTGDEQYF

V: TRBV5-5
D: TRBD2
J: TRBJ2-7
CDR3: CASSSRTSGRARYEQYF

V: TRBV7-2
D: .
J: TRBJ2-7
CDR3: CASSFGLANEQYF

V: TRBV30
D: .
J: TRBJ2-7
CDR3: CAWKGGGRYEQYF

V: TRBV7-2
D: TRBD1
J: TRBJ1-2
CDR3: CASTWGQGDYGYTF

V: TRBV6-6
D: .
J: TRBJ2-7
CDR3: CASSYEGFPAYEQYF

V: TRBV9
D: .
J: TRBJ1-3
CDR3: CASSLSHLTGGNTIYF

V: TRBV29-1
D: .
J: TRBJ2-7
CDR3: CSVLGSEGGYEQYF

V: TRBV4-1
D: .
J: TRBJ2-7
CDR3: CASSQVTPVASPYEQYF

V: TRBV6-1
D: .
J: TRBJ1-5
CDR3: CASSEWGHYSNQPQHF

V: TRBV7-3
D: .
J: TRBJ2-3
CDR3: CASSSTDSYTDTQYF

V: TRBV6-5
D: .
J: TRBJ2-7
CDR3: CASSYNGIGYSYEQYF

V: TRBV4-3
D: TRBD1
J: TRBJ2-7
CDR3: CASSPARTGYEQYF

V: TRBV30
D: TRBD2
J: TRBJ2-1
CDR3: CALSREAPYNEQFF

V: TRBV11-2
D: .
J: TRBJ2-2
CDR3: CASSPPVEGELFF

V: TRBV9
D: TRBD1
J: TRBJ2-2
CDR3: CASSPRDRVNGELFF

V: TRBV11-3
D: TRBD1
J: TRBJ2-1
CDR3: CASSYNRGQGEQFF

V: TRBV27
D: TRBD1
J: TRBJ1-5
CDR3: CASSDMTGSYSNQPQHF

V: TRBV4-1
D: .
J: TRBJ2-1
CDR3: CASSQGDGTYNEQFF

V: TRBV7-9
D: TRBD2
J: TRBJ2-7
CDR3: CASSVGLAGLEQYF

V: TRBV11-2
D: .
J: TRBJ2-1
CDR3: CASSLDLAGEQFF

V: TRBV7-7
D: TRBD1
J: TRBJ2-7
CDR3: CASSPGQGAAYEQYF

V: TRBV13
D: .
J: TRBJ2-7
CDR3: CASSLGLGNEQYF

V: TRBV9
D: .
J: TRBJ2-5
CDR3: CASSVSGTRQETQYF

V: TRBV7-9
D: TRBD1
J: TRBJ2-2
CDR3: CASSPRQGQNTGELFF

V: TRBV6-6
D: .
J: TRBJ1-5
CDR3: CASSQDNRDSNQPQHF

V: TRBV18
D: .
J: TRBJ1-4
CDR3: CASSPPPRQAQGEKLFF

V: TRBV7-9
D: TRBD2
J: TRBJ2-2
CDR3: CASSLELAGAPTGELFF

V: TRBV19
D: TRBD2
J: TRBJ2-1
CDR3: CATLLPASGRDGSYNEQFF

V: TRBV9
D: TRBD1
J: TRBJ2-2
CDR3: CASSAGTGVTGELFF

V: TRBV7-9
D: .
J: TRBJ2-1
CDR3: CASSLVGAQGNEQFF

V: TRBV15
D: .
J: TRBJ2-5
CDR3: CATGTGTEEETQYF

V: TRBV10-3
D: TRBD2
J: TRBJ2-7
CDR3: CAISDGREGRYEQYF

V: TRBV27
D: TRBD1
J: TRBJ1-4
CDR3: CASSNGQVREKLFF

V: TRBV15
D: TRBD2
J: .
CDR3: CATSTGLAGAYEQYF

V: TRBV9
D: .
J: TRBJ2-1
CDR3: CASSAAGLYNEQFF

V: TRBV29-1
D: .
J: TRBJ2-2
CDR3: CSVTSFIGELFF

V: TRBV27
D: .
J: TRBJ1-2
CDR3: CASSFSLGDRHYGYTF

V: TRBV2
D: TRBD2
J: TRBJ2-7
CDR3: CASTTGGGHHYEQYF

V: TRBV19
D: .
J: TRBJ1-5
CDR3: CASTGTEVAQPQHF

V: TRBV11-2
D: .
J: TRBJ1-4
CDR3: CASSLDLGGGLFF

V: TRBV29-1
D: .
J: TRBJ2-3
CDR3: CSVAGGPSTDTQYF

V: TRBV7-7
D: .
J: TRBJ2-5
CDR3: CASSPNIGDRETQYF

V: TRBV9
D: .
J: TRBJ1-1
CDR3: CASSVRVGTEAFF

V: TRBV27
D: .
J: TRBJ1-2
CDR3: CASSPRDGSYSYTF

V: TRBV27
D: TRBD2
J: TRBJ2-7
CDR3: CASSLMGGGYEQYF

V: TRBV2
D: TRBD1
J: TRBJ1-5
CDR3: CASSELLGDSVPQHF

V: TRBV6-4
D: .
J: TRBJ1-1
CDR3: CASKVPCTEAFF

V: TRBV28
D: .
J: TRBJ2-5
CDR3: CASSLSGQETQYF

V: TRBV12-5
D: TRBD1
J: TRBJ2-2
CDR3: CASGTGDTGELFF

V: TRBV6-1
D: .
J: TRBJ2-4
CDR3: CASSAPNDGDTLSFQYF